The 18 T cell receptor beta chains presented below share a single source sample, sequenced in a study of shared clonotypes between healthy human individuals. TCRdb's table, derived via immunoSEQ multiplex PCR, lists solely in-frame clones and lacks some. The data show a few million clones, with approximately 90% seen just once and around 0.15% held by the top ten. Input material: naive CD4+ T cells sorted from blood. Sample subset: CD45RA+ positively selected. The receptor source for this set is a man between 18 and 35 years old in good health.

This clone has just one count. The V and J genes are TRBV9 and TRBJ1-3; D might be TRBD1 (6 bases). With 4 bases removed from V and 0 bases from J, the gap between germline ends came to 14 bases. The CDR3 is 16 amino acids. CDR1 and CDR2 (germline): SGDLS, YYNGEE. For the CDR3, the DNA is TGTGCCAGCAGCATCAGGGGCGACTCCTCTGGAAACACCATATATTTT. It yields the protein CASSIRGDSSGNTIYF.

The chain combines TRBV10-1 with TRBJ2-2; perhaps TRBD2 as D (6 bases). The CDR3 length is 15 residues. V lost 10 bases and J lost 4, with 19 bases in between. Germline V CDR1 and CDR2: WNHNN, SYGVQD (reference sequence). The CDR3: CATTPRAGFTGELFF. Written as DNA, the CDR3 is TGCGCCACAACTCCTCGGGCGGGGTTCACCGGGGAGCTGTTTTTT.

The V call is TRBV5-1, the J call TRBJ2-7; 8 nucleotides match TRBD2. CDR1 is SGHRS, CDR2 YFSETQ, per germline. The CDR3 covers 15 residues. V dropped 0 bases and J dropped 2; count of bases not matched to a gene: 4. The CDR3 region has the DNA TGCGCCAGCAGCTTGGCCCGACTAGCGACCTACGAGCAGTACTTC. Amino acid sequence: CASSLARLATYEQYF.

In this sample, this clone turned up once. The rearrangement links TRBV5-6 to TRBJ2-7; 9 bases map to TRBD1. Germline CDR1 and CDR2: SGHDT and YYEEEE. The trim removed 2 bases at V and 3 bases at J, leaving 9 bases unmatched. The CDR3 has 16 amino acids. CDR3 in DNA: TGTGCCAGCAGCTTTTCCGGGACAGGGATCGGCTACGAGCAGTACTTC. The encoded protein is CASSFSGTGIGYEQYF.

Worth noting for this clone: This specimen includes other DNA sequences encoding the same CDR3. The CDR3 nucleotides are TGTGCCAGCAGCGTTTCAACAGATACGCAGTATTTT. Protein product: CASSVSTDTQYF. The chain employs TRBV28 and TRBJ2-3; D is ambiguous. This CDR3 spans 12 amino acids. The germline CDR1 and CDR2 sequences are MDHEN and SYDVKM. Trimming stripped 6 bases from V and 3 bases from J, with 7 bases between.

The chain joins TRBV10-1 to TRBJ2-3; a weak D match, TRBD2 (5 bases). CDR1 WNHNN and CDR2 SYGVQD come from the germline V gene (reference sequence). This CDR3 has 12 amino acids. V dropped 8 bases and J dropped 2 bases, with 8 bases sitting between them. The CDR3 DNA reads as TGCGCCAGCGGACTCACCACAGATACGCAGTATTTT. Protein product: CASGLTTDTQYF.

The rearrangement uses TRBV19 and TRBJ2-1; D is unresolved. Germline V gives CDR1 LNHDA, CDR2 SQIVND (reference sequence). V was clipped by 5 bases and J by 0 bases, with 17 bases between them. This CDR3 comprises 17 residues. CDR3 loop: CASSVNPLWSSYNEQFF. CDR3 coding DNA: TGTGCCAGTAGTGTTAACCCCTTATGGAGCTCCTACAATGAGCAGTTCTTC.

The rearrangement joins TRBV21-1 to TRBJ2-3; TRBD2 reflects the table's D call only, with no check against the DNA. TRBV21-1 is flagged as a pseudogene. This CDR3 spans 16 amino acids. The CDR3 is CASSESSRVPEDTQYF. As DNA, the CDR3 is TGTGCCAGCAGTGAAAGTTCCCGCGTCCCGGAGGATACGCAGTATTTT.

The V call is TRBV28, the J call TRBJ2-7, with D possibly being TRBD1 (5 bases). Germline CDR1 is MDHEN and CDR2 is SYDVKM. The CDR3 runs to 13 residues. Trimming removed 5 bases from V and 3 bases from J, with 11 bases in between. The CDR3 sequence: CASSPDTYYEQYF. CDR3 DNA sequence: TGTGCCAGCAGTCCGGACACGTACTACGAGCAGTACTTC.

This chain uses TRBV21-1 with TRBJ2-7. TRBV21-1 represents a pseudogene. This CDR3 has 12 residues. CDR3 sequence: CASSKEGGEQYF. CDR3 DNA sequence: TGTGCCAGCAGCAAAGAGGGCGGCGAGCAGTACTTC.

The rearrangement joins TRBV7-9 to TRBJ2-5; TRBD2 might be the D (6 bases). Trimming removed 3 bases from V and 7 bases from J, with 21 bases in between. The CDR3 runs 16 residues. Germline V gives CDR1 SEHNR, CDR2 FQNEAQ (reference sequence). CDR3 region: CASSFFIHGDFRTQYF. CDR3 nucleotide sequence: TGTGCCAGCAGCTTTTTTATCCACGGGGACTTTAGGACCCAGTACTTC.

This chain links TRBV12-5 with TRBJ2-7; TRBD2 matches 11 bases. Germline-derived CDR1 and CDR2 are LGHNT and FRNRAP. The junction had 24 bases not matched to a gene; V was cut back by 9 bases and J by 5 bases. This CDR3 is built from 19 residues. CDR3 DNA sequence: TGTGCTAGCGGGTTGAAGCTACTAGCGGGGGCCTTAGTTCTCGACGAGCAGTACTTC. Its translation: CASGLKLLAGALVLDEQYF. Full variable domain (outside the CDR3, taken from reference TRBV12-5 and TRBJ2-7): DARVTQTPRHKVTEMGQEVTMRCQPILGHNTVFWYRQTMMQGLELLAYFRNRAPLDDSGMPKDRFSAEMPDATLATLKIQPSEPRDSAVYFCASGLKLLAGALVLDEQYFGPGTRLTVT.

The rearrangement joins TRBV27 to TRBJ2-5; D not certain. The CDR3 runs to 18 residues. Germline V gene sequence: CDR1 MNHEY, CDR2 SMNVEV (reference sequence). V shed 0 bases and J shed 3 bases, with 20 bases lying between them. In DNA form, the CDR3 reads TGTGCCAGCAGTTTATCCGCAACGGTGCGGCAGCCTAAAGAGACCCAGTACTTC. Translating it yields CASSLSATVRQPKETQYF.

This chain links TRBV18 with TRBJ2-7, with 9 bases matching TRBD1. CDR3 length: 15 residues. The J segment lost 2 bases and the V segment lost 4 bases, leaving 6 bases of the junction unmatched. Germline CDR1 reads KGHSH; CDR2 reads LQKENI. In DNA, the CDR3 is TGTGCCAGCTCACGGCGACAGGGGGAGGCCTACGAGCAGTACTTC. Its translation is CASSRRQGEAYEQYF.

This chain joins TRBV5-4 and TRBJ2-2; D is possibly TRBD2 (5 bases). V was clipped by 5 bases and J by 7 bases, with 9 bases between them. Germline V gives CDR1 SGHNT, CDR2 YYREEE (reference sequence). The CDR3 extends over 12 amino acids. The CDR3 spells CASRLDFGELFF. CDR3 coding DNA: TGTGCCAGCAGACTGGACTTCGGGGAGCTGTTTTTT.

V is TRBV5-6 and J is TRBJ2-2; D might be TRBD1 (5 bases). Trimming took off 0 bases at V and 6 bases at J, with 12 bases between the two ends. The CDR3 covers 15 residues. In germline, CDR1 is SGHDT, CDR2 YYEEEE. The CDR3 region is CASSLVQGRAGELFF. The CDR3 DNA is TGTGCCAGCAGCTTGGTGCAGGGAAGGGCCGGGGAGCTGTTTTTT. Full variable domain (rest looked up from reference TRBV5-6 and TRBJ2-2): DAGVTQSPTHLIKTRGQQVTLRCSPKSGHDTVSWYQQALGQGPQFIFQYYEEEERQRGNFPDRFSGHQFPNYSSELNVNALLLGDSALYLCASSLVQGRAGELFFGEGSRLTVL.

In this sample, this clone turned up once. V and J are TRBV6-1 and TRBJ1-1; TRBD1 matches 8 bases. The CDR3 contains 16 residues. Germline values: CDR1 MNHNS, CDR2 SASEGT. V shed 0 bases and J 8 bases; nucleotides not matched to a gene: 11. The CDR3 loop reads CASSEASPQGAREAFF. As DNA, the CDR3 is TGTGCCAGCAGTGAAGCATCACCCCAGGGGGCTCGCGAAGCTTTCTTT.

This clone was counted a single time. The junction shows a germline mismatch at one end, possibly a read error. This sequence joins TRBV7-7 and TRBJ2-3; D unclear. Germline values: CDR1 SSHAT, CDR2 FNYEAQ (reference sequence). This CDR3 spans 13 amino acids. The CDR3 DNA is TGTGCTAGCAGCTTATTGCGGAGAGATACGCAGTATTTT. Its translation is CASSLLRRDTQYF.